This T cell receptor (beta chain) comes out of a study of blood T cell repertoires in COVID-19. In the original analysis: Using reference gene primer amplification, nucleated cell counts were estimated. The assay was immunoSEQ multiplex PCR, and TCRdb's table has in-frame clones only and misses some. V, J and clone size are those of that table, while D and trimming were read from the DNA. Here the sample spans 200,000 to 250,000 clones, about 82% being singletons. The TCR sequence derives from an elderly man with acute or convalescent COVID-19. Material for sequencing was peripheral blood.

The CDR3 coding sequence is TGTGCCACCAGTGACCGAGAGAGGACCGGGGAGCTGTTTTTT. Residues: CATSDRERTGELFF. The chain uses TRBV24-1 and TRBJ2-2, with D unclear. Trimming shortened V by 4 bases and J by 5 bases, and 10 bases separated the two germline ends. The CDR3 is 14 amino acids. Germline assignment: CDR1 KGHDR and CDR2 SFDVKD.